This T cell receptor (beta chain) comes out of a study of T cell responses to AZD1222 COVID-19 vaccine listed by TCRdb under 2021. Study-level background: A total of 230 to 250 trial participants underwent TCR sequencing, of whom roughly 210 had received two doses of AZD1222 and about 26 had received two doses of the MenACWY control vaccine. Trial participants were enrolled into age subgroups of 18-55, 56-69 and 70-plus years, which contained 148, 28 and 57 TCR-sequenced participants, respectively.

What the research found in general, with its limitations: Spike-specific TCR breadth and depth rose significantly after two AZD1222 doses compared with day 0 and with MenACWY recipients. The 56-69-year group was small, and its depth increase did not reach significance, likely because of low power. Only six AZD1222 recipients were SARS-CoV-2 seropositive at baseline, limiting conclusions about previously exposed vaccinees. Reportedly, close to half of the unique spike-specific TCRs recognized epitopes lying outside the regions that are mutated in the B.1.351 and B.1.1.7 variants. Participants were mostly white British and included more females than males, and it was suggested by the authors that clonal diversity may have been underestimated. The vaccine-associated CD4 TCRs covered the entire spike protein, and the dominant responses fell in regions 160-218 and 743-854. Because no samples from the day 14 peak response were available, repertoires could be characterized only after the peak T cell response.

The time point label, read with the paper, signifies: about 28 days (+/-7) after the second vaccine dose. AZD1222 recipients given second doses at about 4 weeks or at about 12 weeks were pooled, since spike-specific TCR depth and breadth were not found to differ between the two schedules. Samples from vaccinated people were obtained from the UK trials COV001 and COV002, which included a single-blind randomized controlled phase 2/3 trial of AZD1222 (ChAdOx1 nCoV-19) in healthy adults. For TCRbeta chain sequencing, PBMC samples from trial participants were taken at day 0 and at day 28 after the second dose. Of note for this clone: Its recognized antigen is unknown. It has no much larger one-base neighbor in the sample; base qualities were not kept.

The CDR3 regions of human TCRbeta chains were analyzed by immunosequencing. In the paper's pipeline: Repertoire TCRs were matched against a reference library of SARS-CoV-2-specific TCRs generated with the MIRA antigen-specificity platform. Breadth was defined as the fraction of unique TCRs that were SARS-CoV-2-associated, and depth was defined as the fraction of total T cells that were SARS-CoV-2-associated. Each spike-specific TCR was assigned to its reactive spike region and to a CD4 or CD8 class using the MIRA data. Log10-transformed breadth and depth values were compared by one-way ANOVA with Sidak's multiple comparisons tests. Imported from immuneACCESS, the table was reduced by TCRdb to in-frame sequences with V and J called. These copies leave out some clones; in studies compared against another copy, an unresolved V gene accounts for under half, and the cause of the remainder is not known. The V and J calls and the clone size are those of that table, but D and trimming were determined from the DNA. The sample has approximately 100,000 clones on record, roughly nine tenths of them singletons. Clones ranked in the top ten supply approximately 5% of the sample.

V is clipped by 6 bases and J by 3 bases, and the sequence between their germline boundaries is 9 bases long. Taken from cysteine to phenylalanine, the CDR3 has 13 residues. Here the CDR3 DNA is all that survives: 39 bases in frame from base 1. The germline V gene (reference sequence) sets CDR1 to MNHEY and CDR2 to SMNVEV. The chain is encoded by TRBV27 joined to TRBJ1-5; there is no confident call for the D gene. This clonotype originated in an adult who received the AZD1222 COVID-19 vaccine. Source: peripheral blood, taken 28 days after the second AZD1222 dose. The CDR3 reads CASRPGLNQPQHF. Here is the DNA: TGTGCCAGCAGACCGGGCCTCAATCAGCCCCAGCATTTT.